This T cell receptor (beta chain) was documented in a study of cytomegalovirus exposure and HLA in healthy donors. This PCR relied on a set of 60 Vbeta primers and 13 Jbeta primers. Using immunoSEQ multiplex PCR, the repertoire was profiled, and TCRdb retains in-frame clones only, with some absent. The sample consists of about 140,000 clones, 82% of them appearing once. The sequenced sample consisted of PBMCs. This TCR derives from a man aged 25 to 40 in good health and CMV-seropositive.

CDR3 amino acids: CASNEGLAQSNEQYF. As DNA, the CDR3 is TGTGCCAGCAACGAGGGGCTAGCGCAAAGCAACGAGCAGTACTTC. The chain combines TRBV9 with TRBJ2-7; D may be TRBD2 (6 bases). In germline, CDR1 is SGDLS, CDR2 YYNGEE. V lost 6 bases and J lost 5, with 21 bases in between. CDR3 length equals 15 residues.